The rows below give T cell receptor beta chains drawn from one sample of a study of blood T cell repertoires in COVID-19. Profiling relied on immunoSEQ multiplex PCR, and the TCRdb table lists in-frame clones only, not all of them. The table lists about half a million clones, 89% of them singletons, with 0.8% to 0.9% in the top ten. The sample comprised peripheral blood. These receptors were taken from a man between 18 and 35 years old with COVID-19, enrolled during active disease. Each CDR3 is given with its conserved first and last residue. D genes are given only for firm matches. Clone size is not always given. Where it is, it says once, few, many or a class for expanded clones.

j_call v_call clone_size d_call cdr3_nt cdr3_aa
TRBJ2-5 TRBV2 - - TGTGCCAGCATGAGGAGCGCAGAAGAGACCCAGTACTTC CASMRSAEETQYF
TRBJ1-6 TRBV3-1/TRBV3-2 - TRBD1 TGTGCCAGCAGCCAACCGGGACAGGGGCCGTTTGGTTCATCCCTCCACTTT CASSQPGQGPFGSSLHF
TRBJ2-7 TRBV11-2 - TRBD1 TGTGCCAGCAGCTGGGCGGGGACAGGGGAGTACGAGCAGTACTTC CASSWAGTGEYEQYF
TRBJ1-5 TRBV13 - TRBD1 TGTGCCGAAACCAGGGACAGGGCGGCCCAGCATTTT CAETRDRAAQHF
TRBJ1-1 TRBV29-1 - - TGCAGCGTAGCCGGGACTCCCATGAACACTGAAGCTTTCTTT CSVAGTPMNTEAFF
TRBJ1-2 TRBV5-8 - - TGTGCCAGCAGCTTGGCTGGGGGCGTCTATGGCTACACCTTC CASSLAGGVYGYTF
TRBJ2-3 TRBV7-9 - TRBD2 TGTGCCAGCAGCTTACTTGCCTCCGGGGGGGCCACTAGCACAGATACGCAGTATTTT CASSLLASGGATSTDTQYF
TRBJ2-3 TRBV27 once - TGTGCCAGCAGTTTATTCGTCGGAGCGGGCCGGGATACGCAGTATTTT CASSLFVGAGRDTQYF
TRBJ2-6 TRBV18 - TRBD2 TGTGCCAGCTCACCACCGTGGGGGGGCTCTGGGGCCAACGTCCTGACTTTC CASSPPWGGSGANVLTF
TRBJ2-3 TRBV2 - TRBD2 TGTGCTATTACTAGCGGGAGCACAGATACGCAGTATTTT CAITSGSTDTQYF
TRBJ2-7 TRBV11-2 - TRBD2 TGTGCCAGCAGTCGGACTAGCGGGAGTAGCGAGCAGTACTTC CASSRTSGSSEQYF
TRBJ2-2 TRBV24-1 once TRBD1 TGTGCCACCAGTGACCCCAGGACAGGGTTAGGCACCGGGGAGCTGTTTTTT CATSDPRTGLGTGELFF
TRBJ2-3 TRBV7-2 - - TGTGCCAGCAGCTTAGCGGGAGTGTCAGATACGCAGTATTTT CASSLAGVSDTQYF
TRBJ1-2 TRBV6-5 - - TGTGCCAGCGGTCTTGTACAGGAAGGCTATGGCTACACCTTC CASGLVQEGYGYTF
TRBJ2-1 TRBV10-2 - TRBD2 TGCGCCAGCATTCCTACTAGCGGGGGGGCCAATGAGCAGTTCTTC CASIPTSGGANEQFF
TRBJ1-5 TRBV6-5 - - TGTGCCAGCAGTTCCGGACCGGGGTTGCCCCAGCATTTT CASSSGPGLPQHF
TRBJ2-7 TRBV5-4 - - TGTGCCAGCAGCTACTACCCGGGAGCCTACGAGCAGTACTTC CASSYYPGAYEQYF
TRBJ2-3 TRBV3-1/TRBV3-2 few TRBD2 TGTGCCAGCAGCCAAGAAAGGGTGGACCGCGGGGGGACAGATACGCAGTATTTT CASSQERVDRGGTDTQYF
TRBJ2-1 TRBV12-5 - - TGTGCTAGTGGTTTGGTTCCGCGTTGGGTAGCGCTCGCCCAGTCCAATGAGCAGTTCTTC CASGLVPRWVALAQSNEQFF
TRBJ2-7 TRBV19 - - TGTGCCAGTAGTATAGGGGGGGGCGCCAGTTACTACGAGCAGTACTTC CASSIGGGASYYEQYF
TRBJ2-3 TRBV28 - TRBD2 TGTGCCAGCAGACTAGCGGGCGGAATGAATACGCAGTATTTT CASRLAGGMNTQYF
TRBJ1-6 TRBV27 - - TGTGCCACCAGTTGGACCGGAAGGGGAAGCTCCTATAATTCACCCCTCCACTTT CATSWTGRGSSYNSPLHF
TRBJ2-2 TRBV2 - TRBD2 TGTGCCAGCAGTAGACTAGCGGTGAACACCGGGGAGCTGTTTTTT CASSRLAVNTGELFF
TRBJ2-5 TRBV5-1 - - TGCGCCAGCAGCTTGACGGGGGACCAAGAGACCCAGTACTTC CASSLTGDQETQYF
TRBJ1-5 TRBV27 - TRBD1 TGTGCCAGCAGTAAACGACAGGGAAATAGCAATCAGCCCCAGCATTTT CASSKRQGNSNQPQHF
TRBJ2-1 TRBV7-2 - - TGTGCCAGCAGCCGTAGTGTGGGGGCTAACTACAATGAGCAGTTCTTC CASSRSVGANYNEQFF
TRBJ2-7 TRBV3-1/TRBV3-2 - TRBD2 TGTGCCAGCAGCCCTCAACTTGGGACTAGCGGGAACTACGAGCAGTACTTC CASSPQLGTSGNYEQYF
TRBJ1-1 TRBV6-5 - - TGTGCCAGCAGCTACACGGTTTCTGAAGCTTTCTTT CASSYTVSEAFF
TRBJ2-5 TRBV19 - TRBD2 TGTGCCAGTAGTATTGGAGCGGGGGCCCAAGAGACCCAGTACTTC CASSIGAGAQETQYF
TRBJ2-3 TRBV18 - - TGTGCCAGCTCACCCGGTACTTTCACAGATACGCAGTATTTT CASSPGTFTDTQYF
TRBJ2-2 TRBV5-6 - TRBD2 TGTGCCAGCAGCTTGGACGGGAGGGCCGTGACCGGGGAGCTGTTTTTT CASSLDGRAVTGELFF
TRBJ1-1 TRBV29-1 - - TGCAGCGTTGAAAAGACAGGCACTGAAGCTTTCTTT CSVEKTGTEAFF
TRBJ2-7 TRBV15 - - TGTGCCACCAGCAGAGTGACAGTGGGTGGGGAGCAGTACTTC CATSRVTVGGEQYF
TRBJ1-2 TRBV6-6 - - TGTGCCAGCAGTTACTCAGGACAATATGGCTACACCTTC CASSYSGQYGYTF
TRBJ2-7 TRBV11-3 - TRBD2 TGTGCCAGCAGCTTAGGGGGCGGGAGGAACTCCTACGAGCAGTACTTC CASSLGGGRNSYEQYF
TRBJ1-1 TRBV19 - - TGTGCCAGTAGACAGGGAGTTGAAGCTTTCTTT CASRQGVEAFF
TRBJ1-4 TRBV11-2 - - TGTGCCAGCAGCTTAGGGCGGGGAGCGGCTAATGAAAAACTGTTTTTT CASSLGRGAANEKLFF
TRBJ2-5 TRBV19 once TRBD1 TGTGCCAGTAGGCTCCAGGGGGCCCCCCAAGAGACCCAGTACTTC CASRLQGAPQETQYF
TRBJ2-1 TRBV2 - TRBD2 TGTGCCAGAATGGGACTAGCGGGACATGAGCAGTTCTTC CARMGLAGHEQFF
TRBJ2-3 TRBV20-1 once - TGCAGTGCTAGTTCCGGGGGGCCTAGCACAGATACGCAGTATTTT CSASSGGPSTDTQYF
TRBJ2-3 TRBV3-1/TRBV3-2 once TRBD1 TGTGCCAGCAGCCAAGATCAGGGGGCATTTAGCACAGATACGCAGTATTTT CASSQDQGAFSTDTQYF
TRBJ2-7 TRBV29-1 - - TGCAGCGTTGTCGGAGGCGAGCAGTACTTC CSVVGGEQYF
TRBJ1-4 TRBV5-4 - TRBD1 TGTGCCAGCAGCTTAGGACAGGGGGCATATTTAAACAACTTACGAAAACTGTTTTTT CASSLGQGAYLNNLRKLFF
TRBJ1-5 TRBV27 - TRBD1 TGTGCCAGCAGCAACCTCGCCGGGACAGGGGCTCAGCCCCAGCATTTT CASSNLAGTGAQPQHF
TRBJ2-7 TRBV6-5 - TRBD2 TGTGCCAGCAGTTACGGGACTAGCGGCTACGAGCAGTACTTC CASSYGTSGYEQYF
TRBJ2-3 TRBV3-1/TRBV3-2 - TRBD1 TGTGCCAGCAGCCCGGGACAGGGGTTAGTAGATACGCAGTATTTT CASSPGQGLVDTQYF
TRBJ2-5 TRBV4-1 - - TGCGCCAGCAGCCAAGCCGGACAGGGAGGGCCCCAGTACTTC CASSQAGQGGPQYF
TRBJ1-5 TRBV30 few - TGTGCCCTCGGGGGGGTTTATAGCAATCAGCCCCAGCATTTT CALGGVYSNQPQHF
TRBJ1-2 TRBV18 - - TGTGCCAGCTCACCAGATTCATCTTCTCGGGGCTACACCTTC CASSPDSSSRGYTF
TRBJ1-5 TRBV12-3/TRBV12-4 - - TGTGCCAGCAGACTCAATCATCAGCCCCAGCATTTT CASRLNHQPQHF
TRBJ1-2 TRBV19 - TRBD1 TGTGCCAGTAGTCTCGGAATCGACAGGGGGGAAGGCTACACCTTC CASSLGIDRGEGYTF
TRBJ1-2 TRBV15 - TRBD1 TGTGCCACCAGCAACGCACAGGGGGCAAGTGGCTACACCTTC CATSNAQGASGYTF
TRBJ2-4 TRBV2 - TRBD2 TGTGCCAGCAGTGTAGGCGGGAGAGACATTCAGTACTTC CASSVGGRDIQYF
TRBJ1-5 TRBV6-1 - TRBD1 TGTGCCAGCAGTGAACTGGACAGGGCCAATCAGCCCCAGCATTTT CASSELDRANQPQHF
TRBJ1-5 TRBV3-1/TRBV3-2 once - TGTGCCAGCAGCCAAGGGGCATCCCAGCCCCAGCATTTT CASSQGASQPQHF
TRBJ2-2 TRBV18 - TRBD1 TGTGCCAGCTCACTACAGGGGGCCGGGGAGCTGTTTTTT CASSLQGAGELFF
TRBJ1-4 TRBV24-1 - TRBD1 TGTGCCACCATGGACAGGTTCGCAACTAATGAAAAACTGTTTTTT CATMDRFATNEKLFF
TRBJ1-2 TRBV2 - TRBD1 TGTGCCAGCAGTCCCGAAAGGACAGGGGAGGGCTACACCTTC CASSPERTGEGYTF